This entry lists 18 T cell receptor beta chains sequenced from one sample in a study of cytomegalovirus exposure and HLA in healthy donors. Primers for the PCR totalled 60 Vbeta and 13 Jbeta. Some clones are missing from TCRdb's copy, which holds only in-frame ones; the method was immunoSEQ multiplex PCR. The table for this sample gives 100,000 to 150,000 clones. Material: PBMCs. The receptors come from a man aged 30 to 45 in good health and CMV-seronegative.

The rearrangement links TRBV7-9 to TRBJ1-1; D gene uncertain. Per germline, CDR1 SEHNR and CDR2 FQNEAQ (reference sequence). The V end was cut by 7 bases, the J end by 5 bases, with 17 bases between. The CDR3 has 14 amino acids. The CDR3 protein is CASTSLRGFTEAFF. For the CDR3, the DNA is TGTGCCAGCACCAGTCTTCGGGGTTTTACTGAAGCTTTCTTT.

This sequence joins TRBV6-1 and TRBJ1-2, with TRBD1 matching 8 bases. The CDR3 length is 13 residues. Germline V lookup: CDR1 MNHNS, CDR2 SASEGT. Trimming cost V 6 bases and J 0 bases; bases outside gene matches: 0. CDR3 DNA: TGTGCCAGCAGGGACAGGGCTAACTATGGCTACACCTTC. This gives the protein CASRDRANYGYTF.

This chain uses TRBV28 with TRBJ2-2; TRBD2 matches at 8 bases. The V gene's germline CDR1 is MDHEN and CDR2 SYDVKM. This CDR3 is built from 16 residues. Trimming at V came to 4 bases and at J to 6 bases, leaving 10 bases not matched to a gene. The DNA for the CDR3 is TGTGCCAGCAGTTCCTCCCTTAGAGCGGGAGCCGGGGAGCTGTTTTTT. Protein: CASSSSLRAGAGELFF.

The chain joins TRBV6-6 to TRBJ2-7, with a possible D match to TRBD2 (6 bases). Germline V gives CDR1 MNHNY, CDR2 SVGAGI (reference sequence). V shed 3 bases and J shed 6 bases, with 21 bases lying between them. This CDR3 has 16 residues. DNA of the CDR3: TGTGCCAGCAGTTATTCCGGGACTCCCACCATGCTCGAGCAGTACTTC. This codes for CASSYSGTPTMLEQYF.

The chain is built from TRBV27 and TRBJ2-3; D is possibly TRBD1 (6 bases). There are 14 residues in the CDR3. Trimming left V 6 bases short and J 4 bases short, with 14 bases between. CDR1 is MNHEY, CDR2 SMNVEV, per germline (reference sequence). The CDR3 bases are TGTGCCAGCAGGATTGGAGAGGGGGCAGATACGCAGTATTTT. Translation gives CASRIGEGADTQYF.

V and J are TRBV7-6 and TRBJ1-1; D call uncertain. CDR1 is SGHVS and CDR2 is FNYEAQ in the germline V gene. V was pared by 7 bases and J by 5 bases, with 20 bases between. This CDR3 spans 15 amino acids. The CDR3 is CASKENGRDGTEAFF. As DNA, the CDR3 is TGTGCCAGCAAGGAAAACGGGAGAGACGGGACTGAAGCTTTCTTT.

The CDR3 region is CASSQVDLTGNHHNEQFF. CDR3 DNA sequence: TGCGCCAGCAGCCAAGTGGATCTGACAGGGAATCACCACAATGAGCAGTTCTTC. The chain is built from TRBV4-1 and TRBJ2-1; 7 nucleotides align to TRBD1. Germline CDR1 is MGHRA and CDR2 is YSYEKL. There are 18 residues in the CDR3. V shed 1 base and J 5 bases; nucleotides not matched to a gene: 14.

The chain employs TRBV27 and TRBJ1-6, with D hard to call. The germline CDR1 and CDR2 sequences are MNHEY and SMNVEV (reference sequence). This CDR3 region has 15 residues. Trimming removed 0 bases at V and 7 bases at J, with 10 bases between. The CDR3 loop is CASSLSPSLNSPLHF. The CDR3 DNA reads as TGTGCCAGCAGTTTATCGCCCAGTCTCAATTCACCCCTCCACTTT.

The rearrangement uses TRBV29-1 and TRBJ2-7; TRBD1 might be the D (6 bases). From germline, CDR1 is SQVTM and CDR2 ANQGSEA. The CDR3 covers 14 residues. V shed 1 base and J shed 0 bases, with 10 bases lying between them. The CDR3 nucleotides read TGCAGCGTTGAAGGGGACACCCACTCCTACGAGCAGTACTTC. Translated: CSVEGDTHSYEQYF.

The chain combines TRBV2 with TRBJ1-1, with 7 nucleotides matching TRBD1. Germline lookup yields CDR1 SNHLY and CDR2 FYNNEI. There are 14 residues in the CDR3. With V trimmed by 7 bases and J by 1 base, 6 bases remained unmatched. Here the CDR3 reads CASILDRSNTEAFF. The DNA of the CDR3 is TGTGCCAGCATTCTGGACAGGTCGAACACTGAAGCTTTCTTT.

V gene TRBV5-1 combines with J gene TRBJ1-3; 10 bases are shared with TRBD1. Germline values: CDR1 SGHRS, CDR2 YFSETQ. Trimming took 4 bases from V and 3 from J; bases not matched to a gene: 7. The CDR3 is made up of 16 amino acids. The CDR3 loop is CASSPLRDRGGNTIYF. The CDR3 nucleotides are TGCGCCAGCAGCCCCCTCCGGGACAGGGGTGGAAACACCATATATTTT.

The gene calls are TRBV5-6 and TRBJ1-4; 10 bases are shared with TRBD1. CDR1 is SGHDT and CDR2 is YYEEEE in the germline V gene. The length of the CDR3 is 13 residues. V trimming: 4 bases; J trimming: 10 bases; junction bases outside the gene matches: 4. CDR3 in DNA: TGTGCCAGCAGCCCGGGGGACAGGGGAAAACTGTTTTTT. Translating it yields CASSPGDRGKLFF.

As DNA, the CDR3 is TGCGCCAGCAGCAACAGAGCGGGGGCTAATACCGGGGAGCTGTTTTTT. It specifies CASSNRAGANTGELFF. The V call is TRBV5-1, the J call TRBJ2-2; 8 positions match TRBD2. V shed 4 bases and J 5 bases; nucleotides not matched to a gene: 10. Germline loops: CDR1 SGHRS, CDR2 YFSETQ. This CDR3 region has 16 residues.

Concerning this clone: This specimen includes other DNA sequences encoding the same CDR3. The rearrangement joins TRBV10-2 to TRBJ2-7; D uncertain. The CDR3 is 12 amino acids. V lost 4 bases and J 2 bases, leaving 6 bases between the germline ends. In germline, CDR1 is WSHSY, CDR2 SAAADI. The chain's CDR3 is CASSALAYEQYF. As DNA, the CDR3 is TGCGCCAGCAGTGCGCTAGCCTACGAGCAGTACTTC.

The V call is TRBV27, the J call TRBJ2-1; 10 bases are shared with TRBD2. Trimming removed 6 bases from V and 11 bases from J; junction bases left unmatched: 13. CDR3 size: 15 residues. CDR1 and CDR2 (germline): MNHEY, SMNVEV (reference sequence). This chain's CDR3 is CASSKTGAGGDKQFF. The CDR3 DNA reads TGTGCCAGCAGCAAAACCGGAGCGGGAGGGGATAAGCAGTTCTTC.

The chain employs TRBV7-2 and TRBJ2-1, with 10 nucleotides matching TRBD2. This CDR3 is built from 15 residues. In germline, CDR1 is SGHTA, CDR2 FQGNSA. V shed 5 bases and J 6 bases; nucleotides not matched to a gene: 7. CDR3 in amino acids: CASSRTSGTSNEQFF. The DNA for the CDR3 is TGTGCCAGCAGCCGGACTAGCGGTACTTCCAATGAGCAGTTCTTC.

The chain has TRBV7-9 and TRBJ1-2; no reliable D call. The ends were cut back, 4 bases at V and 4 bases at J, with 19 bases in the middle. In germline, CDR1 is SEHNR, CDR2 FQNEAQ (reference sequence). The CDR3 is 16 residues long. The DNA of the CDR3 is TGTGCCAGCAGCTCGGTAGATTCACCGCCTACCTATGGCTACACCTTC. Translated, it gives CASSSVDSPPTYGYTF.

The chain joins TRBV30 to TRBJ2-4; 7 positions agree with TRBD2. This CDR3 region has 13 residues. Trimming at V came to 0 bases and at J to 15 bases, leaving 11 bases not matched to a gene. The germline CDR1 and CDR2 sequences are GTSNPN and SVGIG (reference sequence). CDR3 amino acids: CAWSVGERGLVYF. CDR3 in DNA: TGTGCCTGGAGTGTTGGGGAGCGGGGCCTTGTGTACTTC.